Each of the 16 T cell receptor beta chains below was sequenced from the same sample in a study of cytomegalovirus exposure and HLA in healthy donors. 13 Jbeta primers and 60 Vbeta primers were used for the PCR. The repertoire was sequenced with immunoSEQ multiplex PCR; TCRdb's copy has only in-frame clones and lacks some. Of 65,000 to 85,000 clones in the sample, approximately 67% are singletons; the top ten hold around 1.9%. The sample taken for sequencing was PBMCs. The receptors here all came from a woman aged 25-40 years in good health and CMV-seronegative.

J is TRBJ1-2 and V is TRBV7-8; D gene unclear. CDR3 length equals 13 residues. Germline values: CDR1 SGHVS, CDR2 FQNEAQ. The germline V and J ends were trimmed by 1 base and 3 bases, with 6 bases remaining between them. The chain's CDR3 is CASSLDIDYGYTF. Written as DNA, the CDR3 is TGTGCCAGCAGCTTAGATATTGACTATGGCTACACCTTC.

The gene calls are TRBV12-5 and TRBJ2-1, with 7 bases fitting TRBD1. CDR3 length: 14 residues. Trimming removed 1 base from V and 5 bases from J; junction bases left unmatched: 2. Germline V lookup: CDR1 LGHNT, CDR2 FRNRAP. The CDR3 spells CASGLGQGHNEQFF. Written as DNA, the CDR3 is TGTGCTAGTGGTTTGGGACAGGGCCACAATGAGCAGTTCTTC.

The rearrangement uses TRBV5-1 and TRBJ2-1; D is possibly TRBD2 (7 bases). V dropped 0 bases and J dropped 6 bases, with 19 bases sitting between them. The CDR3 has 17 residues. CDR1 and CDR2 from the germline V gene are SGHRS and YFSETQ. CDR3 nucleotides: TGCGCCAGCAGCTTGGAACTGGTGGGGGGGCTCCCCAATGAGCAGTTCTTC. The encoded protein is CASSLELVGGLPNEQFF.

The V gene is TRBV2, the J gene TRBJ2-1; possibly TRBD1 for D (5 bases). The CDR3 is made up of 14 amino acids. Per the germline V gene, CDR1 is SNHLY and CDR2 is FYNNEI. V dropped 6 bases and J dropped 0 bases, with 9 bases sitting between them. The CDR3 coding sequence is TGTGCCAGCAGAGGCAGGGACTCCTACAATGAGCAGTTCTTC. Translation: CASRGRDSYNEQFF.

This clone was found once. The V gene is TRBV5-4, the J gene TRBJ2-3; 7 bases are shared with TRBD2. V lost 0 bases, J lost 4 bases, and 5 bases stayed unmatched. The germline CDR1 and CDR2 sequences are SGHNT and YYREEE (reference sequence). The CDR3 covers 15 residues. CDR3 sequence reads: CASSLDAGVADTQYF. The CDR3 DNA follows: TGTGCCAGCAGCTTGGACGCGGGGGTGGCAGATACGCAGTATTTT.

The V call is TRBV19, the J call TRBJ1-4; D is possibly TRBD1 (5 bases). There are 15 residues in the CDR3. Germline values: CDR1 LNHDA, CDR2 SQIVND (reference sequence). With 8 bases removed from V and 0 bases from J, the gap between germline ends came to 13 bases. CDR3 DNA: TGTGCCAGTCGAGACAGTAGGACAACTAATGAAAAACTGTTTTTT. Its protein is CASRDSRTTNEKLFF.

A single count supports this clone. The junction departs from germline at one end; a sequencing error may be responsible. V is TRBV13 and J is TRBJ1-5; 8 bases agree with TRBD1. Germline CDR1 and CDR2: PRHDT and FYEKMQ (reference sequence). This CDR3 comprises 16 residues. The CDR3 region has the DNA TGTGCCAGCAGCCTAGGTCGACAGGGGCGCTATCAGCCCCAGCATTTT. Translated: CASSLGRQGRYQPQHF. The full variable domain, in which reference TRBV13 and TRBJ1-5 provide the parts outside the CDR3, is AAGVIQSPRHLIKEKRETATLKCYPIPRHDTVYWYQQGPGQDPQFLISFYEKMQSDKGSIPDRFSAQQFSDYHSELNMSSLELGDSALYFCASSLGRQGRYQPQHFGDGTRLSIL.

As to this clone: The sample has other DNA sequences that encode this CDR3 too. The chain uses TRBV21-1 and TRBJ1-3; TRBD1, the D gene given by the table, was not confirmed from the DNA. TRBV21-1 corresponds to a pseudogene. The CDR3 covers 17 residues. CDR3 DNA: TGCGCCAGCAGCAAAGCCGGGACAGGATACTCTGGAAACACCATATATTTT. It translates to CASSKAGTGYSGNTIYF.

This chain joins TRBV5-1 and TRBJ1-5; D uncertain. Trimming cost V 3 bases and J 4 bases, with 11 bases left between them. Germline CDR1 and CDR2: SGHRS and YFSETQ. This CDR3 spans 14 amino acids. CDR3 protein: CASSSGSGNQPQHF. The CDR3 DNA reads TGCGCCAGCAGCTCCGGAAGCGGGAATCAGCCCCAGCATTTT. The whole variable domain, remainder taken from reference TRBV5-1 and TRBJ1-5, is KAGVTQTPRYLIKTRGQQVTLSCSPISGHRSVSWYQQTPGQGLQFLFEYFSETQRNKGNFPGRFSGRQFSNSRSEMNVSTLELGDSALYLCASSSGSGNQPQHFGDGTRLSIL.

On this clone: A junction end diverges from the germline sequence, so it may reflect a read error. Other DNA sequences in this sample translate to the same CDR3. The J gene is TRBJ1-1, the V gene TRBV4-1, with a weak D call TRBD1 (5 bases). The V gene's germline CDR1 is MGHRA and CDR2 YSYEKL. This CDR3 contains 12 residues. The CDR3 protein is CASSQDTGQAFF. The CDR3 DNA sequence: TGTGCCAGCAGCCAAGATACAGGACAAGCTTTCTTT.

The rearrangement links TRBV6-5 to TRBJ2-7, with TRBD1 matching 8 bases. The junction had 4 bases not matched to a gene; V was cut back by 2 bases and J by 4 bases. This CDR3 spans 14 amino acids. Looked up from germline, CDR1 is MNHEY and CDR2 is SVGAGI. The CDR3 region is CASSYAQGDYEQYF. In nucleotides, the CDR3 is TGTGCCAGCAGTTACGCACAGGGGGATTACGAGCAGTACTTC.

This chain joins TRBV6-6 and TRBJ2-1; 11 nucleotides agree with TRBD2. The CDR3 is 16 amino acids. Germline V lookup: CDR1 MNHNY, CDR2 SVGAGI (reference sequence). V lost 2 bases to trimming and J lost 5 bases; unmatched junction nucleotides: 5. CDR3 in DNA: TGTGCCAGCAGTTACCCGGGGACTAGCGGAAACAATGAGCAGTTCTTC. It specifies CASSYPGTSGNNEQFF.

V and J are TRBV19 and TRBJ1-5; D gene unclear. Germline V gene sequence: CDR1 LNHDA, CDR2 SQIVND (reference sequence). The CDR3 sequence is 15 residues long. V was pared by 5 bases and J by 0 bases, with 11 bases between. CDR3 in amino acids: CASSPERNSNQPQHF. CDR3 nucleotide sequence: TGTGCCAGTAGTCCCGAGAGAAATAGCAATCAGCCCCAGCATTTT.

Regarding this clone: It is unclear where the CDR3 begins or ends on the DNA, so no DNA is shown, and the CDR3 is as TCRdb lists it. The chain combines TRBV29-1 with TRBJ1-2. Germline loops: CDR1 SQVTM, CDR2 ANQGSEA. A total of 8 residues make up the CDR3, ends included. CDR3 region: CSVGRGTF.

The CDR3 loop is CAWTQGVGYTF. The CDR3 bases are TGTGCCTGGACTCAGGGGGTTGGCTACACCTTC. This chain connects TRBV30 to TRBJ1-2; 7 nucleotides match TRBD1. The CDR3 spans 11 residues. The germline V gene has CDR1 GTSNPN and CDR2 SVGIG (reference sequence). V shed 4 bases, J shed 7 bases, and the junction held 3 bases outside the gene matches.

The J gene is TRBJ2-3, the V gene TRBV29-1, with D possibly matching TRBD2 (7 bases). Trimming shortened V by 2 bases and J by 3 bases, and 18 bases separated the two germline ends. Per the germline V gene, CDR1 is SQVTM and CDR2 is ANQGSEA. The CDR3 covers 16 residues. The CDR3 coding sequence is TGCAGCGTTGAATGGCCACGGGCGGGGGCTACAGATACGCAGTATTTT. It encodes CSVEWPRAGATDTQYF.